This T cell receptor (beta chain) is drawn from a study of blood T cell repertoires in COVID-19 (TCRdb year 2020). The study in broad terms: The collaborator samples originated in the United States, Italy and Spain and spanned the acute and convalescent phases of COVID-19. The prospective study material was composed of cDNA or gDNA derived from T cells, B-cell-depleted T cells, or PBMCs. Deeply sampled blood TCRbeta repertoires from subjects exposed to, actively infected with, or recovered from COVID-19 were included in the dataset. The repertoires were made available in a free public database intended to serve as a resource for research on the immune response to SARS-CoV-2. The samples were drawn from two sources: the first 160 participants of the ongoing ImmuneRACE study, and 1,000 to 1,500 subjects contributed by 6 global collaborators. A de-identified subject ID, COVID-19 status, age in years and sex were almost always included in the sample metadata. Where HLA class I and class II types were available, the types were taken from metadata supplied by the sample provider, not from assay-based typing. Study-wide findings and limitations: Clinical and demographic metadata were provided uncurated, with the amount varying by source and participant.

TCRbeta CDR3 regions were amplified from genomic DNA using the immunoSEQ Assay, a bias-controlled multiplex PCR. Turning to the authors' computational methods: Nucleated cell counts per sample were estimated from amplification of reference gene primers within the assay. To quantify the absolute abundance of each unique TCRbeta CDR3 rearrangement, sequence reads were collapsed and filtered. For each sample, productive Simpson clonality was calculated by taking the square root of Simpson's diversity index across productive rearrangements. Held by TCRdb, this immuneACCESS table contains in-frame sequences only and omits some clones. Under half of the omission traces to an unresolved V gene where checked; the cause of the rest is unknown. The V and J calls and clone size are taken from that table; D and trimming were inferred from the DNA. The table for this sample lists 250,000 or so clones; 85% to 90% of them were counted only once. The ten largest clonotypes hold approximately 1.5% of the sample.

Including cysteine and phenylalanine, the CDR3 has 15 amino acids. The kept DNA is CDR3 alone, 45 bases in frame from the first base. V is pruned by 6 bases and J by 4 bases, leaving 12 bases of the junction without a gene match. The germline V gene yields SGHDT for CDR1 and YYEEEE for CDR2. Regarding this clone: The clone's antigen remains unknown. No base quality values were provided; no much bigger clone lies one nucleotide off.

Another Seattle source contributed samples from volunteer blood donors who had recovered from COVID-19. The collaborating institutions used their own protocols to collect whole blood in K2EDTA tubes. For TCRbeta analysis, collaborators shipped samples in one of three forms: frozen whole blood, isolated PBMCs, or DNA extracted from either of those sample types. This sequence uses TRBV5-6 and TRBJ1-2; TRBD1 aligns with 7 central bases. The source of this sequence is a woman aged 40-49 years who had recovered from COVID-19. Sequenced: peripheral blood. The CDR3 region: CASTLTGEDSYGYTF. The sequenced DNA is TGTGCCAGCACCCTTACAGGGGAGGACAGCTATGGCTACACCTTC.